What follows are 13 T cell receptor beta chains derived from one specimen sequenced in a study of blood T cell repertoires in COVID-19. Using immunoSEQ multiplex PCR, the repertoire was profiled, and TCRdb retains in-frame clones only, with some absent. The repertoire holds fewer than 65,000 clones, 75% to 90% seen once, with more than 8.5% in the top ten. The sequencing input was peripheral blood. These receptors originate from a young man with COVID-19, enrolled during active disease.

This clone has just one count. The J gene is TRBJ2-1, the V gene TRBV6-1; maybe TRBD2 (6 bases). Trimming removed 2 bases from V and 7 bases from J, with 15 bases in between. The CDR3 covers 15 residues. Germline loops: CDR1 MNHNS, CDR2 SASEGT. Written as DNA, the CDR3 is TGTGCCAGCAGTGAATGGAGGGGTTCAAGGAATGAGCAGTTCTTC. Translation gives CASSEWRGSRNEQFF.

This clone is a singleton in its sample. V is TRBV18 and J is TRBJ2-2; TRBD1 is a possible D gene (6 bases). CDR1 and CDR2 from the germline V gene are KGHSH and LQKENI. This CDR3 region has 17 residues. Trimming removed 2 bases from V and 5 bases from J, with 18 bases in between. This CDR3 reads CASSPGHPGHLTGELFF. The CDR3 coding sequence is TGTGCCAGCTCACCAGGGCATCCGGGACACCTTACCGGGGAGCTGTTTTTT.

The V and J genes are TRBV18 and TRBJ1-3; perhaps TRBD1 as D (5 bases). V lost 6 bases and J lost 2, with 14 bases in between. The CDR3 length is 15 residues. Germline loops: CDR1 KGHSH, CDR2 LQKENI. CDR3 sequence: CASSARAGAGNTIYF. DNA of the CDR3: TGTGCCAGCTCGGCGCGAGCGGGGGCTGGAAACACCATATATTTT.

The CDR3 sequence is CASSLAVPGGTEAFF. The CDR3 DNA reads TGTGCCAGCAGCTTGGCCGTCCCGGGTGGGACTGAAGCTTTCTTT. This chain uses TRBV5-4 with TRBJ1-1, with D hard to call. The CDR3 sequence is 15 residues long. Germline V gene data show CDR1 as SGHNT and CDR2 as YYREEE (reference sequence). V lost 0 bases to trimming and J lost 5 bases, with 14 bases between them.

The chain carries TRBV4-2 and TRBJ2-1; 7 nucleotides line up with TRBD1. V was clipped by 5 bases and J by 5 bases; unmatched bases: 6. This CDR3 contains 14 residues. Looked up from germline, CDR1 is LGHNA and CDR2 is YNFKEQ. Here the CDR3 DNA reads TGTGCCAGCAGCAACCGGGACAGCAACAATGAGCAGTTCTTC. This gives the protein CASSNRDSNNEQFF.

V usage is TRBV19 and J usage is TRBJ2-2; tentative D call: TRBD2 (7 bases). Per germline, CDR1 LNHDA and CDR2 SQIVND (reference sequence). This CDR3 comprises 16 residues. The germline V and J ends were trimmed by 3 bases and 8 bases, with 19 bases remaining between them. CDR3 bases: TGTGCCAGTAGTATCCTGACGACGCGGGGGCAGGGGGAGCTGTTTTTT. Its translation is CASSILTTRGQGELFF.

The rearrangement joins TRBV7-9 to TRBJ1-1, with a possible D match to TRBD1 (6 bases). This CDR3 comprises 16 residues. The V gene lost 5 bases and the J gene lost 6 bases, with 22 bases spanning the gap. Germline lookup yields CDR1 SEHNR and CDR2 FQNEAQ (reference sequence). This chain's CDR3 is CASSLSRGASGAEAFF. CDR3 coding DNA: TGTGCCAGCAGCCTCTCCCGGGGGGCTTCAGGGGCTGAAGCTTTCTTT.

This chain links TRBV2 with TRBJ1-2, with 9 bases that match TRBD1. Losses at the gene ends were 5 bases for V and 8 bases for J; bases not matched to a gene: 6. Germline V gives CDR1 SNHLY, CDR2 FYNNEI. This CDR3 has 13 amino acids. CDR3 in amino acids: CASSRDRDEGYTF. The CDR3 coding sequence is TGTGCCAGCAGTAGGGACAGGGACGAGGGCTACACCTTC.

In the case of this clone: Its ends do not fully match the called genes, so a read error is possible. V and J are TRBV27 and TRBJ2-3, with 9 positions matching TRBD1. The CDR3 consists of 16 residues. Germline lookup yields CDR1 MNHEY and CDR2 SMNVEV (reference sequence). The CDR3 nucleotides read TGTGCCAGCAGCTTAGCGACAGGGGGGGGGACAGGTACGCAGTATTTT. It translates to CASSLATGGGTGTQYF.

V and J are TRBV9 and TRBJ1-4, with D maybe TRBD1 (5 bases). CDR3 length: 15 residues. The germline V and J ends were trimmed by 3 bases and 0 bases, with 9 bases remaining between them. The germline gives CDR1 SGDLS, CDR2 YYNGEE. As DNA, the CDR3 is TGTGCCAGCAGCGAGGGGTATGCAACTAATGAAAAACTGTTTTTT. It encodes CASSEGYATNEKLFF.

This chain uses TRBV18 with TRBJ2-5; 8 bases agree with TRBD1. The CDR3 spans 16 residues. The J segment lost 3 bases and the V segment lost 1 base, leaving 7 bases of the junction unmatched. Germline CDR1 and CDR2: KGHSH and LQKENI. CDR3 nucleotide sequence: TGTGCCAGCTCACCACAGCGGCGACAGGGGAAAGAGACCCAGTACTTC. The encoded protein is CASSPQRRQGKETQYF.

This clone was seen just once. CDR3 sequence: CASSLDRSYEQYF. The CDR3 DNA sequence: TGCGCCAGCAGCTTGGACAGATCCTACGAGCAGTACTTC. The J gene is TRBJ2-7, the V gene TRBV5-1; the D is unclear. V shed 0 bases and J shed 1 base, with 5 bases lying between them. The CDR3 spans 13 residues. Germline V CDR1 and CDR2: SGHRS, YFSETQ.

CDR3 amino acids: CASSQVRQGGGANVLTF. CDR3 DNA: TGTGCCAGCAGCCAAGTGCGACAGGGGGGTGGGGCCAACGTCCTGACTTTC. The gene calls are TRBV14 and TRBJ2-6; TRBD1 aligns across 9 bases. Germline CDR1 and CDR2: SGHDN and FVKESK. V lost 1 base to trimming and J lost 3 bases; unmatched junction nucleotides: 4. There are 17 residues in the CDR3.